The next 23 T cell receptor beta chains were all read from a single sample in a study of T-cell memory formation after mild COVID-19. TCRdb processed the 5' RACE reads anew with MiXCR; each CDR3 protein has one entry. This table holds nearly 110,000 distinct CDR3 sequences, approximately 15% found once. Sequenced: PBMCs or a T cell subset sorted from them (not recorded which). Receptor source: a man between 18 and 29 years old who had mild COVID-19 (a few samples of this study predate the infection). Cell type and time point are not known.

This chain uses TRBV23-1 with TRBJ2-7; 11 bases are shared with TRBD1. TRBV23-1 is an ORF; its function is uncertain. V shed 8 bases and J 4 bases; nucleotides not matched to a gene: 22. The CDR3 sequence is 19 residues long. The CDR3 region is CASRATGTGGTPAPYEQYV. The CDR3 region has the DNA TGCGCCAGCCGAGCCACGGGGACAGGGGGAACCCCTGCCCCTTACGAGCAGTACGTC.

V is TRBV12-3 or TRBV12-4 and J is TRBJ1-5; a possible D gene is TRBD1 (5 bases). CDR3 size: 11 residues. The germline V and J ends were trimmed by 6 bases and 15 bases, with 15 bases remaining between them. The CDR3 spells CASRSGTRRHF. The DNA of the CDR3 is TGTGCCAGCAGGAGCGGGACGCGCCGGCATTTT.

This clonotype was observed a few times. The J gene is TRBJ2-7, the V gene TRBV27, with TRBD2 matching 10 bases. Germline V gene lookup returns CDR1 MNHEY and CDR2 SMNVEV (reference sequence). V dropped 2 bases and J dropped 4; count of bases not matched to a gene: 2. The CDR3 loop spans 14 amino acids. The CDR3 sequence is CASSLVAGGYEQYF. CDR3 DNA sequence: TGTGCCAGCAGTTTAGTAGCGGGGGGATACGAGCAGTACTTC.

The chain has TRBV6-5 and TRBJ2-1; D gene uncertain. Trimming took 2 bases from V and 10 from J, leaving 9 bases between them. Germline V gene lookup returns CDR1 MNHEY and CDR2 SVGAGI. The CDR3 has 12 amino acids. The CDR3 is CASSYRDGEQFF. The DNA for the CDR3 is TGTGCCAGCAGTTACAGGGATGGGGAGCAGTTCTTC.

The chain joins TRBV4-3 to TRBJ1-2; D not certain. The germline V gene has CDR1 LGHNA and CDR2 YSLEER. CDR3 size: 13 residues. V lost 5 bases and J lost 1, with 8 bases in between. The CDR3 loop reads CASSRTHNYGYTF. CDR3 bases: TGCGCCAGCAGCAGAACCCATAACTATGGCTACACCTTC.

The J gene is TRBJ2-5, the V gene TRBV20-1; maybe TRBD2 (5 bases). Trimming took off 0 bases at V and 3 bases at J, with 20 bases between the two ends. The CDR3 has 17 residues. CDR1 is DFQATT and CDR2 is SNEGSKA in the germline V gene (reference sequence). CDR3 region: CSARDPGLRTGKETQYF. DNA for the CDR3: TGCAGTGCTAGAGATCCGGGCCTGAGGACTGGAAAAGAGACCCAGTACTTC.

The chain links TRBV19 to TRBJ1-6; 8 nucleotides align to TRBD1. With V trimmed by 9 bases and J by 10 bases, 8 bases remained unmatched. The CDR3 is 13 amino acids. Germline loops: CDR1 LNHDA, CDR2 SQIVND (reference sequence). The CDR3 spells CASRQGLGSPLHF. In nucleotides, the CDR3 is TGTGCCAGCCGACAGGGGTTAGGGTCACCCCTCCACTTT.

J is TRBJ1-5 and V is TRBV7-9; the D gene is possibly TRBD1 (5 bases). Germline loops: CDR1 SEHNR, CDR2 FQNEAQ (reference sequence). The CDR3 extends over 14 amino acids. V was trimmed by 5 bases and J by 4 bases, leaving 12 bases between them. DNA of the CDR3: TGTGCCAGCAGCGCCGGGGGGGTTAATCAGCCCCAGCATTTT. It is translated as CASSAGGVNQPQHF.

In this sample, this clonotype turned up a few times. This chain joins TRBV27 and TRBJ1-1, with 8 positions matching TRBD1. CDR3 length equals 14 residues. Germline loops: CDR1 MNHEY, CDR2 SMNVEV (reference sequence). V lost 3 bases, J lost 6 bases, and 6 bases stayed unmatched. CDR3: CASSLTGVSAEAFF. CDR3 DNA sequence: TGTGCCAGCAGTTTGACAGGGGTATCCGCTGAAGCTTTCTTT.

The CDR3, as DNA: TGTGCCAGCAGCGTAGGACTAGTCAATGAGCAGTTCTTC. Translation: CASSVGLVNEQFF. The J gene is TRBJ2-1, the V gene TRBV7-2, with 7 bases matching TRBD2. The CDR3 is 13 amino acids. CDR1 and CDR2 from the germline V gene are SGHTA and FQGNSA. J lost 6 bases, V lost 5 bases, and 4 bases had no gene match.

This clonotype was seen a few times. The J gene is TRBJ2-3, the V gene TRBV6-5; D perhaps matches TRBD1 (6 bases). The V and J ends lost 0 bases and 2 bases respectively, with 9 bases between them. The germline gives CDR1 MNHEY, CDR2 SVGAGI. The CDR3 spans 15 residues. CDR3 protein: CASSYSDRYTDTQYF. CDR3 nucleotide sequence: TGTGCCAGCAGTTACTCGGACAGATACACAGATACGCAGTATTTT.

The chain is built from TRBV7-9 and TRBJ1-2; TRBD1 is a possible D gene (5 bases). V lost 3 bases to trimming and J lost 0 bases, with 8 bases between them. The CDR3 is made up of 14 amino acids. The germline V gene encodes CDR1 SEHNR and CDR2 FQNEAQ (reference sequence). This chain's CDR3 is CASSFWTSNYGYTF. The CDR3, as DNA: TGTGCCAGCAGCTTTTGGACATCTAACTATGGCTACACCTTC. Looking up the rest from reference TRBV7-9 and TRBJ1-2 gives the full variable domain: DTGVSQNPRHKITKRGQNVTFRCDPISEHNRLYWYRQTLGQGPEFLTYFQNEAQLEKSRLLSDRFSAERPKGSFSTLEIQRTEQGDSAMYLCASSFWTSNYGYTFGSGTRLTVV.

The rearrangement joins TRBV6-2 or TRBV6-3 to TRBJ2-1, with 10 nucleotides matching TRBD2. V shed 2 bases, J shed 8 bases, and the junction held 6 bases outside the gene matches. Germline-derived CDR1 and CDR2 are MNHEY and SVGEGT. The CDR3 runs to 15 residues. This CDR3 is CASSYPLAGEYEQFF. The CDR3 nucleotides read TGTGCCAGCAGTTACCCCCTAGCGGGGGAGTATGAGCAGTTCTTC.

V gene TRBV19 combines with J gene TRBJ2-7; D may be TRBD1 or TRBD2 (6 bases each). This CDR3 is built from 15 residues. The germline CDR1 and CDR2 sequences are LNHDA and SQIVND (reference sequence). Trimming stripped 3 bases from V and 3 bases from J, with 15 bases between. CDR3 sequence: CASSILRGTIYEQYF. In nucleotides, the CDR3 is TGTGCCAGTAGTATCCTCCGGGGGACAATCTACGAGCAGTACTTC.

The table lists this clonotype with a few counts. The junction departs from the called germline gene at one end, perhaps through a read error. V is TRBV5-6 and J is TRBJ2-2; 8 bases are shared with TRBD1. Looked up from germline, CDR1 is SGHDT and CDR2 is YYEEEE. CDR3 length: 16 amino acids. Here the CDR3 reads CASSLGQGLSTGELFF. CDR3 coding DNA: TGTGCCAGCAGCTTGGGACAGGGGTTATCCACCGGGGAGCTGTTTTTC.

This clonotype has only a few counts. The CDR3 bases are TGCGCCAGCAGCCTGGGACAGGGCCCCCATCAGCCCCAGCATTTT. Amino acid sequence: CASSLGQGPHQPQHF. The gene calls are TRBV4-1 and TRBJ1-5; TRBD1 agrees at 9 bases. The CDR3 loop spans 15 amino acids. Germline V gene lookup returns CDR1 MGHRA and CDR2 YSYEKL. V trimming: 4 bases; J trimming: 5 bases; junction bases outside the gene matches: 6.

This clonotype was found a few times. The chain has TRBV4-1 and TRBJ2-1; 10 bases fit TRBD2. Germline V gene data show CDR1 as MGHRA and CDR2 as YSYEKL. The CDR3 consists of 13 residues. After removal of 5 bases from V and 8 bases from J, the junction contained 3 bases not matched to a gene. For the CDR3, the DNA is TGCGCCAGCAGCTTCCTAGCGGGGGATGAGCAGTTCTTC. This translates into CASSFLAGDEQFF.

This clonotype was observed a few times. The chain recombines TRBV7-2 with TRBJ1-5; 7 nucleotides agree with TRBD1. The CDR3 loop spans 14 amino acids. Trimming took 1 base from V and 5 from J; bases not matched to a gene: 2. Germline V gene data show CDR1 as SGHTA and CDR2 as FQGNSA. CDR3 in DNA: TGTGCCAGCAGCTTAGGGGACAGATATCAGCCCCAGCATTTT. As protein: CASSLGDRYQPQHF.

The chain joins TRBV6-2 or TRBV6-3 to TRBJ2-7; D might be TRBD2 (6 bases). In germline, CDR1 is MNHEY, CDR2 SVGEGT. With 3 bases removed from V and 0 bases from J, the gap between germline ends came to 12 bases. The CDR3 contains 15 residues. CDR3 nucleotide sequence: TGTGCCAGCAGTTATCCGGGACTGAGCTCCTACGAGCAGTACTTC. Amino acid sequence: CASSYPGLSSYEQYF.

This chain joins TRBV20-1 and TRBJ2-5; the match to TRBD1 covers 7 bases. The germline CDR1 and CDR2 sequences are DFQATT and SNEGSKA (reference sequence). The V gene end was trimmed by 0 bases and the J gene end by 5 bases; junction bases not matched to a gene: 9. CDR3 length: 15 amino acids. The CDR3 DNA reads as TGCAGTGCTAGAGATGGGGAACAGGGGCGGGAGACCCAGTACTTC. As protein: CSARDGEQGRETQYF.

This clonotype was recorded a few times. The CDR3 region has the DNA TGCGCCAGCAGCCCAGGGTGGGTGGAAGGGTCCTACAATGAGCAGTTCTTC. It yields the protein CASSPGWVEGSYNEQFF. The J gene is TRBJ2-1, the V gene TRBV4-3; D may be TRBD1 (5 bases). Trimming pared 4 bases from V and 1 base from J, leaving 17 bases between. Germline V gene lookup returns CDR1 LGHNA and CDR2 YSLEER. The CDR3 is 17 residues long.

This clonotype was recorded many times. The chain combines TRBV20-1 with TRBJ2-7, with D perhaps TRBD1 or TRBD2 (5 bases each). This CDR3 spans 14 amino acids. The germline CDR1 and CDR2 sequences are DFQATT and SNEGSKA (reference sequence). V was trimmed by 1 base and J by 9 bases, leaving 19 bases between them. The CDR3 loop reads CSARADSLSSGQYF. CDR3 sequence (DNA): TGCAGTGCTAGAGCCGACAGCCTCTCCAGCGGGCAGTACTTC.

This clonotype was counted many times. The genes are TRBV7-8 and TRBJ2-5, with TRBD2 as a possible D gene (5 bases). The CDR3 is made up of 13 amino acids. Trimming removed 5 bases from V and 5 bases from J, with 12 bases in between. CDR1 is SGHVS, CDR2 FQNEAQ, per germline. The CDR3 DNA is TGTGCCAGCAGCCCAACTAGTGGTGAGACCCAGTACTTC. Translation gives CASSPTSGETQYF.